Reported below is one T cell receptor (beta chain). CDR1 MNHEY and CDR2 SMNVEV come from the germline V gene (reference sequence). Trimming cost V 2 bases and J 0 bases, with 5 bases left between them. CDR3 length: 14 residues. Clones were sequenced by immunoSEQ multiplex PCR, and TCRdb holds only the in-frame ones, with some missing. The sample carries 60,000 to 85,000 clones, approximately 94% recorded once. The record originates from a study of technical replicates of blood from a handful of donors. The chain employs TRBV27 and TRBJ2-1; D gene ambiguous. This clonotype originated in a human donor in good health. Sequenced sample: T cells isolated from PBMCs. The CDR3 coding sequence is TGTGCCAGCAGTTTACTGAGCTCCTACAATGAGCAGTTCTTC. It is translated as CASSLLSSYNEQFF.